This TCR beta chain comes out of a study of spatial heterogeneity in lung cancer. General observations from the study: Blood showed ubiquitous tumor TCRs more often at resection than at routine follow-up.

From germline, CDR1 is SNHLY and CDR2 FYNNEI. V lost 6 bases and J lost 2; bases outside the gene matches: 4. The CDR3 loop spans 15 amino acids. Documented time point: sample taken at primary tumor resection. Frozen PBMC, nontumor lung or tumor provided whole RNA, which was sequenced unsorted. For this clonotype: Its antigen is unidentified.

Every molecule of TCR cDNA had its own unique molecular identifier. TCRdb reprocessed the 5' RACE reads with MiXCR, giving one entry per CDR3 protein. The sample holds roughly 60,000 distinct CDR3 sequences, 7% to 10% seen once. V is TRBV2 and J is TRBJ2-1; 10 bases line up with TRBD1. The source material was PBMCs, sampled at surgery. The TCR comes from a female donor with early-stage non-small cell lung cancer. CDR3 sequence: CASRRTGGTYNEQFF. For the CDR3, the DNA is TGTGCCAGCAGACGGACAGGGGGGACCTACAATGAGCAGTTCTTC.